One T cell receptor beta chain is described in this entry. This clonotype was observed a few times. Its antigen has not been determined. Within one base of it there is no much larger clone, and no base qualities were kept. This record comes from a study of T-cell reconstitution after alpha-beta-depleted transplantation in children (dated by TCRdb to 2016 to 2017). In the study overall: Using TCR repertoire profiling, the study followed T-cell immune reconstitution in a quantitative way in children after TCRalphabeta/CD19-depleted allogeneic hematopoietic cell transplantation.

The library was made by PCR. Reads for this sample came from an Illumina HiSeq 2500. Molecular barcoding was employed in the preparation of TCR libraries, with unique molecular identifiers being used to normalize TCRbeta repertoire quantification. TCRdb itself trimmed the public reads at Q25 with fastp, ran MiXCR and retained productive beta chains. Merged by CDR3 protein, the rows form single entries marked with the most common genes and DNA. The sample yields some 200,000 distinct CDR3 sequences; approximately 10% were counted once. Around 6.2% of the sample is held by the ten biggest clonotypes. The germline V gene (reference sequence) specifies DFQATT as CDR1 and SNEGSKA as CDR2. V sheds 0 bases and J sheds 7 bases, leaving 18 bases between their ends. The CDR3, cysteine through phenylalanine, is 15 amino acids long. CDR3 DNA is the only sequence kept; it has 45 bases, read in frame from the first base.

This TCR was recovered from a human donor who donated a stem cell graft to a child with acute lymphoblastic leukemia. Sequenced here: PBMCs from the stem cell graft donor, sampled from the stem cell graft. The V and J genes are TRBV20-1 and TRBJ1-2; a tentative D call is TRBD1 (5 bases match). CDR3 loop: CSAREGPAGATGYTF. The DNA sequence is TGCAGTGCTAGAGAGGGGCCAGCAGGTGCAACTGGCTACACCTTC.